These 27 T cell receptor beta chains share one sample of origin, sequenced in a study of Tregs in tolerant kidney transplant recipients. Profiled with immunoSEQ multiplex PCR; TCRdb holds only in-frame clones, not every one. The data show 75,000 to 100,000 clones, more than 80% seen once. The sample taken for sequencing was CD8+ T cells from blood. These receptor sequences come from a human donor in good health.

V usage is TRBV27 and J usage is TRBJ2-2; either TRBD1 or TRBD2 may fit D (5 bases each). The CDR3 covers 12 residues. Trimming stripped 8 bases from V and 9 bases from J, with 13 bases between. From germline, CDR1 is MNHEY and CDR2 SMNVEV (reference sequence). The CDR3 bases are TGTGCCAGCCGGGGTGGGGACCGGGAGCTGTTTTTT. It specifies CASRGGDRELFF.

The V call is TRBV7-9, the J call TRBJ1-2; D gene unclear. CDR1 is SEHNR, CDR2 FQNEAQ, per germline (reference sequence). The CDR3 spans 12 residues. Trimming removed 1 base from V and 7 bases from J, with 7 bases in between. For the CDR3, the DNA is TGTGCCAGCAGCTTAGACGCGAGTGGCTACACCTTC. Translation: CASSLDASGYTF.

V and J are TRBV7-9 and TRBJ1-5, with D hard to call. Germline V lookup: CDR1 SEHNR, CDR2 FQNEAQ (reference sequence). Deletions cut 4 bases from V and 1 base from J, with 11 bases between. The CDR3 runs to 15 residues. CDR3 sequence reads: CASSSYGGSNQPQHF. The CDR3 nucleotides are TGTGCCAGCAGCTCTTATGGTGGGAGCAATCAGCCCCAGCATTTT.

J is TRBJ2-3 and V is TRBV6-4, with 10 bases fitting TRBD2. The CDR3 has 15 amino acids. In germline, CDR1 is MRHNA, CDR2 SNTAGT. Trimming took 5 bases from V and 4 from J; bases not matched to a gene: 6. The CDR3 nucleotides read TGTGCCAGCAGTTGGCTAGCGGGGGAGCCAGATACGCAGTATTTT. Protein product: CASSWLAGEPDTQYF.

The rearrangement joins TRBV15 to TRBJ1-5, with D hard to call. This CDR3 is built from 16 residues. The germline V gene encodes CDR1 LNHNV and CDR2 YYDKDF (reference sequence). Trimming left V 3 bases short and J 0 bases short, with 12 bases between. The DNA for the CDR3 is TGTGCCACCAGCAGTCGCGGAGGATTTAGCAATCAGCCCCAGCATTTT. Its translation is CATSSRGGFSNQPQHF.

This chain connects TRBV5-3 to TRBJ2-5; D gene unclear. TRBV5-3 is placed among ORFs of uncertain function. The CDR3 has 14 residues. V was pared by 8 bases and J by 5 bases, with 19 bases between. This chain's CDR3 is CARGSLPNPETQYF. The CDR3 bases are TGTGCCAGGGGTTCCTTGCCCAATCCGGAGACCCAGTACTTC.

The V gene is TRBV10-1, the J gene TRBJ2-2; D may be TRBD1 (5 bases). The CDR3 totals 16 residues. Trimming left V 1 base short and J 6 bases short, with 15 bases between. Per germline, CDR1 WNHNN and CDR2 SYGVQD (reference sequence). The CDR3 loop is CASSEFPRVKSGELFF. As DNA, the CDR3 is TGCGCCAGCAGTGAGTTCCCCAGGGTGAAGTCCGGGGAGCTGTTTTTT.

This chain uses TRBV11-2 with TRBJ2-5; TRBD1 or TRBD2 may be the D gene (5 bases each). Germline CDR1 SGHAT, CDR2 FQNNGV. Deletions cut 5 bases from V and 5 bases from J, with 18 bases between. The CDR3 is 15 residues long. CDR3 in amino acids: CASSQSGWGRETQYF. In nucleotides, the CDR3 is TGTGCCAGCAGCCAAAGCGGTTGGGGCCGGGAGACCCAGTACTTC.

This clone has only one observation. The chain combines TRBV5-8 with TRBJ2-1; 9 nucleotides agree with TRBD2. V was clipped by 0 bases and J by 0 bases; unmatched bases: 10. This CDR3 has 19 residues. Germline lookup yields CDR1 SGHTS and CDR2 YDEGEE. For the CDR3, the DNA is TGTGCCAGCAGCTTGGGATCAGCGGGGGGCTACAACTCCTACAATGAGCAGTTCTTC. Amino acids: CASSLGSAGGYNSYNEQFF.

The rearrangement joins TRBV9 to TRBJ1-2, with 7 bases aligning to TRBD1. The CDR3 totals 15 residues. The V gene end was trimmed by 4 bases and the J gene end by 9 bases; junction bases not matched to a gene: 15. The germline V gene encodes CDR1 SGDLS and CDR2 YYNGEE. The CDR3 DNA follows: TGTGCCAGCAGCCCGTGGGACAGCCCAGGGGTGAGCTACACCTTC. Encoded protein: CASSPWDSPGVSYTF.

V is TRBV15 and J is TRBJ2-1, with unresolved D. The V and J ends lost 4 bases and 4 bases respectively, with 8 bases between them. The CDR3 is made up of 13 amino acids. Germline-derived CDR1 and CDR2 are LNHNV and YYDKDF (reference sequence). CDR3 sequence reads: CATSTRMYNEQFF. The CDR3 region has the DNA TGTGCCACCAGCACTAGGATGTACAATGAGCAGTTCTTC.

The chain joins TRBV13 to TRBJ1-4; possible D gene TRBD1, 6 bases. Germline CDR1 PRHDT, CDR2 FYEKMQ (reference sequence). The CDR3 totals 15 residues. V was trimmed by 7 bases and J by 4 bases, leaving 16 bases between them. In DNA form, the CDR3 reads TGTGCCAGCACTCTATCGGGGGCTCTTAATGAAAAACTGTTTTTT. As protein: CASTLSGALNEKLFF.

The chain employs TRBV7-8 and TRBJ2-7; 9 nucleotides agree with TRBD1. This CDR3 is built from 13 residues. CDR1 and CDR2 from the germline V gene are SGHVS and FQNEAQ. Germline trimming cut 5 bases from V and 4 bases from J; bases unmatched to any gene: 3. The CDR3 region has the DNA TGTGCCAGCAGCGCGGACAGGGGATACGAGCAGTACTTC. This sequence encodes CASSADRGYEQYF.

The chain joins TRBV5-6 to TRBJ2-7, with unresolved D. This CDR3 comprises 14 residues. CDR1 and CDR2 from the germline V gene are SGHDT and YYEEEE. The V end lost 0 bases, the J end lost 3 bases, and 10 bases lay between the germline ends. This CDR3 is CASSLGLRVYEQYF. CDR3 DNA sequence: TGTGCCAGCAGCTTGGGACTTAGAGTCTACGAGCAGTACTTC.

The chain employs TRBV30 and TRBJ1-2, with D perhaps TRBD1 (5 bases). This CDR3 region has 15 residues. Germline V lookup: CDR1 GTSNPN, CDR2 SVGIG (reference sequence). Trimming took 2 bases from V and 4 from J, leaving 17 bases between them. The CDR3 DNA reads as TGTGCCTGGAGTTATTTTGGGGGGGGAGGCTATGGCTACACCTTC. It translates to CAWSYFGGGGYGYTF.

In its sample, this clone was seen once. V usage is TRBV2 and J usage is TRBJ2-5; D gene ambiguous. Germline CDR1 and CDR2: SNHLY and FYNNEI. This CDR3 contains 12 residues. Trimming left V 7 bases short and J 3 bases short, with 9 bases between. The CDR3 here is CASTPKKETQYF. The CDR3 bases are TGTGCCAGCACCCCCAAAAAAGAGACCCAGTACTTC.

The genes are TRBV27 and TRBJ2-5, with D perhaps TRBD1 (6 bases). The CDR3 covers 14 residues. Germline V lookup: CDR1 MNHEY, CDR2 SMNVEV (reference sequence). Trimming removed 6 bases at V and 2 bases at J, with 13 bases between. In DNA, the CDR3 is TGTGCCAGCAGCCAAAGGCAGGGGCAAGAGACCCAGTACTTC. The encoded protein is CASSQRQGQETQYF.

The chain combines TRBV27 with TRBJ1-1; unclear D gene. The CDR3 length is 11 residues. Germline V gene sequence: CDR1 MNHEY, CDR2 SMNVEV (reference sequence). Trimming took off 8 bases at V and 0 bases at J, with 4 bases between the two ends. Here the CDR3 reads CASRMNTEAFF. The DNA for the CDR3 is TGTGCCAGCCGGATGAACACTGAAGCTTTCTTT.

The rearrangement joins TRBV20-1 to TRBJ1-2; D not certain. Trimming took 5 bases from V and 6 from J, leaving 4 bases between them. The CDR3 spans 9 residues. Germline V gene lookup returns CDR1 DFQATT and CDR2 SNEGSKA (reference sequence). CDR3 in DNA: TGCAGTGCTCCGGATGGCTACACCTTC. Translating gives CSAPDGYTF.

The gene calls are TRBV7-9 and TRBJ1-2; D is possibly TRBD1 (5 bases). The CDR3 totals 13 residues. Germline CDR1 reads SEHNR; CDR2 reads FQNEAQ (reference sequence). With 2 bases removed from V and 8 bases from J, the gap between germline ends came to 12 bases. For the CDR3, the DNA is TGTGCCAGCAGCTTACCGTCAGGGAACGGCTACACCTTC. Residues: CASSLPSGNGYTF. The full variable domain, completed using reference TRBV7-9 and TRBJ1-2, is DTGVSQNPRHKITKRGQNVTFRCDPISEHNRLYWYRQTLGQGPEFLTYFQNEAQLEKSRLLSDRFSAERPKGSFSTLEIQRTEQGDSAMYLCASSLPSGNGYTFGSGTRLTVV.

The chain couples TRBV10-1 to TRBJ2-7; the D gene is possibly TRBD2 (5 bases). CDR1 and CDR2 from the germline V gene are WNHNN and SYGVQD (reference sequence). CDR3 length equals 11 residues. V lost 6 bases, J lost 7 bases, and 10 bases lay in between. The CDR3 protein is CASSGVGEQYF. CDR3 in DNA: TGCGCCAGCAGCGGGGTTGGGGAGCAGTACTTC.

This sequence joins TRBV7-6 and TRBJ2-5; the match to TRBD2 covers 7 bases. The CDR3 is made up of 14 amino acids. Germline V gives CDR1 SGHVS, CDR2 FNYEAQ. V trimming: 4 bases; J trimming: 5 bases; junction bases outside the gene matches: 7. CDR3 loop: CASSSTRGGETQYF. In DNA, the CDR3 is TGTGCCAGCAGCTCCACTAGGGGAGGGGAGACCCAGTACTTC. Full variable domain (missing parts from reference TRBV7-6 and TRBJ2-5): GAGVSQSPRYKVTKRGQDVALRCDPISGHVSLYWYRQALGQGPEFLTYFNYEAQQDKSGLPNDRFSAERPEGSISTLTIQRTEQRDSAMYRCASSSTRGGETQYFGPGTRLLVL.

The chain couples TRBV5-6 to TRBJ2-5; D is unclear. This CDR3 is 11 amino acids long. V lost 5 bases to trimming and J lost 4 bases, with 6 bases between them. CDR1 is SGHDT, CDR2 YYEEEE, per germline. The CDR3 DNA reads as TGTGCCAGCAGTTTTGCAGAGACCCAGTACTTC. Its protein product is CASSFAETQYF. The whole variable domain, filled in from reference TRBV5-6 and TRBJ2-5, reads DAGVTQSPTHLIKTRGQQVTLRCSPKSGHDTVSWYQQALGQGPQFIFQYYEEEERQRGNFPDRFSGHQFPNYSSELNVNALLLGDSALYLCASSFAETQYFGPGTRLLVL.

J is TRBJ2-7 and V is TRBV28; 9 nucleotides align to TRBD2. V was pared by 5 bases and J by 7 bases, with 15 bases of the junction left unmatched. The CDR3 covers 16 residues. Germline V lookup: CDR1 MDHEN, CDR2 SYDVKM. CDR3 region: CASSPPMDSGSGEQYF. The DNA for the CDR3 is TGTGCCAGCAGTCCGCCGATGGATAGCGGGAGTGGTGAGCAGTACTTC.

The chain uses TRBV5-4 and TRBJ2-2; D might be TRBD1 (6 bases). The CDR3 sequence is 15 residues long. Trimming took 1 base from V and 5 from J, leaving 12 bases between them. CDR1 SGHNT and CDR2 YYREEE come from the germline V gene (reference sequence). The DNA of the CDR3 is TGTGCCAGCAGCTTGCCTGGGGGCAGGACCGGGGAGCTGTTTTTT. Its translation: CASSLPGGRTGELFF.

The gene calls are TRBV15 and TRBJ2-3; D possibly matches TRBD1 or TRBD2 (5 bases each). Germline assignment: CDR1 LNHNV and CDR2 YYDKDF (reference sequence). V lost 0 bases and J lost 3, with 13 bases in between. The CDR3 sequence is 16 residues long. The CDR3 nucleotides read TGTGCCACCAGCAGAGAGTTGGGGGTAGTTACAGATACGCAGTATTTT. Translation: CATSRELGVVTDTQYF.

This clone was seen only once. The chain couples TRBV27 to TRBJ1-1; no clear D. Trimming removed 6 bases from V and 1 base from J, with 9 bases in between. The germline V gene encodes CDR1 MNHEY and CDR2 SMNVEV (reference sequence). The CDR3 runs to 13 residues. CDR3 coding DNA: TGTGCCAGCAGCCCTCTAGGGAACACTGAAGCTTTCTTT. The encoded protein is CASSPLGNTEAFF.